The clone carrying this T cell receptor beta chain was detected only a few times. What it recognizes is unknown. This sample was included in a study of T cell repertoires in cytomegalovirus infection. Study background: CMV infection and matching HLA type were both indicated by public TCR beta signatures.

From the reads, TCRdb called clonotypes with MiXCR, one entry per CDR3 protein. The sample has roughly 990,000 distinct CDR3 sequences; roughly 31% are singletons. The receptor's source is a human donor in good health (CMV status not recorded). Some clones in this sample may be carry-over from other donors' samples. The sample in question was cultured CD8+ T cells from PBMCs, obtained from culture after CMV antigen stimulation.

The CDR3 here is CASSLTIPPYNEQFF. The CDR3 coding sequence is TGTGCCAGCAGTTTAACTATCCCCCCCTACAATGAGCAGTTCTTC. The genes are TRBV28 and TRBJ2-1; no reliable D call. The V end was cut by 2 bases, the J end by 2 bases, with 10 bases between. Germline assignment: CDR1 MDHEN and CDR2 SYDVKM. CDR3 size: 15 residues.